Listed below are T cell receptor beta chains from one sample, sequenced in a study of CD8 T cells in ankylosing spondylitis. Via MiXCR, TCRdb re-called the 5' RACE reads, giving one row per CDR3 protein. The sample gives 150,000 or so distinct CDR3 sequences, 9.5% to 13% of which show up once; 29% is in the top ten. The sample consisted of blood, either unsorted or a sorted T cell fraction (not recorded which). These receptors originate from a male donor with ankylosing spondylitis or in good health (not recorded which). Each CDR3 is given with its conserved first and last residue. The D gene is left open where the match is weak. Clone sizes are given selectively: once, few, many, or a class where the clone is expanded.

j_call: TRBJ1-1; v_call: TRBV5-1; clone_size: many; d_call: NA; cdr3_nt: TGCGCCAGCAGCTCCCTCGGTAGAAGCACTGAAGCTTTCTTT; cdr3_aa: CASSSLGRSTEAFF
j_call: TRBJ2-2; v_call: TRBV12-3/TRBV12-4; clone_size: many; d_call: NA; cdr3_nt: TGTGCCAGCACCTGGAGGGGCACCGGGGAGCTGTTTTTT; cdr3_aa: CASTWRGTGELFF
j_call: TRBJ2-5; v_call: TRBV12-3/TRBV12-4; clone_size: NA; d_call: NA; cdr3_nt: TGTGCCAGCAGTTTTTTAGACAGCCAAGAGACCCAGTACTTC; cdr3_aa: CASSFLDSQETQYF
j_call: TRBJ1-5; v_call: TRBV5-1; clone_size: NA; d_call: TRBD1; cdr3_nt: TGCGCCAGCAGCTTGGATACAGGGGAGGGTCAGCCCCAGCATTTT; cdr3_aa: CASSLDTGEGQPQHF
j_call: TRBJ1-1; v_call: TRBV6-4; clone_size: many; d_call: NA; cdr3_nt: TGTGCCAGCAGAAGACAGCGAAACACTGAAGCTTTCTTT; cdr3_aa: CASRRQRNTEAFF
j_call: TRBJ2-1; v_call: TRBV3-1; clone_size: many; d_call: NA; cdr3_nt: TGTGCCAGCAGCCAAGGGGCAGGCAATGAGCAGTTCTTC; cdr3_aa: CASSQGAGNEQFF
j_call: TRBJ1-2; v_call: TRBV5-1; clone_size: many; d_call: NA; cdr3_nt: TGCGCCAGCACCCAAGACCGTAGCTATGGCTACACCTTC; cdr3_aa: CASTQDRSYGYTF
j_call: TRBJ2-7; v_call: TRBV5-1; clone_size: many; d_call: NA; cdr3_nt: TGCGCCAGCAGCACCGGACACCAGACCTACGAGCAGTACTTC; cdr3_aa: CASSTGHQTYEQYF
j_call: TRBJ2-1; v_call: TRBV9; clone_size: many; d_call: TRBD2; cdr3_nt: TGTGCCAGCAGCGAGACTAGCGGGGGCCTTTACAATGAGCAGTTCTTC; cdr3_aa: CASSETSGGLYNEQFF
j_call: TRBJ1-5; v_call: TRBV7-9; clone_size: NA; d_call: NA; cdr3_nt: TGTGCCAGCAGCTTCGACAATCAGCCCCAGCATTTT; cdr3_aa: CASSFDNQPQHF
j_call: TRBJ2-4; v_call: TRBV28; clone_size: many; d_call: NA; cdr3_nt: TGTGCCAGCAGTTCTAGCACAGGGGCCAAAAACATTCAGTACTTC; cdr3_aa: CASSSSTGAKNIQYF
j_call: TRBJ2-2; v_call: TRBV12-3/TRBV12-4; clone_size: many; d_call: TRBD1; cdr3_nt: TGTGCCAGCAGTGCAGGGGGAGTCGGCGGGGAGCTGTTTTTT; cdr3_aa: CASSAGGVGGELFF
j_call: TRBJ1-5; v_call: TRBV15; clone_size: many; d_call: NA; cdr3_nt: TGTGCCACCAGCAGAGGACAAGACAATCAGCCCCAGCATTTT; cdr3_aa: CATSRGQDNQPQHF
j_call: TRBJ1-1; v_call: TRBV11-3; clone_size: NA; d_call: NA; cdr3_nt: TGTGCCAGCAGCACACGCCACGGAGTGACTGAAGCTTTCTTT; cdr3_aa: CASSTRHGVTEAFF
j_call: TRBJ1-3; v_call: TRBV6-1; clone_size: many; d_call: TRBD1; cdr3_nt: TGTGCCAGCAGATTGGGACAGACTGGAAACACCATATATTTT; cdr3_aa: CASRLGQTGNTIYF
j_call: TRBJ2-7; v_call: TRBV6-1; clone_size: few; d_call: TRBD2; cdr3_nt: TGTGCCAGCAGATCGGGACTAGCGGGAGCCAAGGGGAACGAGCAGTACTTC; cdr3_aa: CASRSGLAGAKGNEQYF
j_call: TRBJ2-2; v_call: TRBV11-2; clone_size: NA; d_call: TRBD2; cdr3_nt: TGTGCCAGCAGCGTTAGCGGGAGAAACACCGGGGAGCTGTTTTTT; cdr3_aa: CASSVSGRNTGELFF